The clone carrying this TCR beta chain showed up just once. CDR3 size: 14 residues. Germline V gene sequence: CDR1 MDHEN, CDR2 SYDVKM. V gave up 8 bases and J gave up 1 base, with 14 bases separating them. This entry is derived from a study of blood T cell repertoires in COVID-19. Study in general: T cells, B-cell-depleted T cells, or PBMCs supplied cDNA or gDNA.

Data came from immunoSEQ multiplex PCR; TCRdb stores just in-frame clones and leaves some out. The table lists 140,000 to 150,000 clones, around 78% of them singletons. V and J are TRBV28 and TRBJ1-2; D possibly corresponds to TRBD1 (5 bases). The receptor was isolated from a woman aged 60-75 years with acute or convalescent COVID-19. The sample was peripheral blood. CDR3 sequence: CASGGDFLNYGYTF. In DNA form, the CDR3 reads TGTGCCAGCGGCGGGGACTTCCTTAACTATGGCTACACCTTC.